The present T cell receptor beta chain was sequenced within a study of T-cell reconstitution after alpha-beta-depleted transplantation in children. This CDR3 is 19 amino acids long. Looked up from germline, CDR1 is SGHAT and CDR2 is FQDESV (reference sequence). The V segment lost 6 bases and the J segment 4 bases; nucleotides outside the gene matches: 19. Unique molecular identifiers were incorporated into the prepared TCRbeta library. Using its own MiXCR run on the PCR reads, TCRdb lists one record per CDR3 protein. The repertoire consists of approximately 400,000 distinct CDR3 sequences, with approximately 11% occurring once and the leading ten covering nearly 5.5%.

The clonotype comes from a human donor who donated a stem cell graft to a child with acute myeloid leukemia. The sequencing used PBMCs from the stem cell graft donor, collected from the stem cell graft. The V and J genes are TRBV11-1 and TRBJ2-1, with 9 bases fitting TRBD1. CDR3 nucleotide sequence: TGTGCCAGCAGGAGGACAGGGGTGAATGTGTTGGGGGCTTACAATGAGCAGTTCTTC. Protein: CASRRTGVNVLGAYNEQFF.